This T cell receptor beta chain appears in the sequencing data of a study of shared clonotypes between healthy human individuals. In germline, CDR1 is GTSNPN, CDR2 SVGIG (reference sequence). The CDR3 contains 10 residues. Assay used: immunoSEQ multiplex PCR; TCRdb lists only in-frame clones, some missing. The sample holds 950,000 to 1,100,000 clones, approximately 70% seen once. This sequence originates from a man aged 18 to 30 in good health. Sample: memory CD4+ T cells sorted from blood. The subset is: CD45RA-negative fraction. The rearrangement links TRBV30 to TRBJ1-2; no clear D gene. CDR3 in DNA: TGTGCGGCGATGGTGTATGGCTACACCTTC. Translation gives CAAMVYGYTF. Variable domain in full (rest from reference TRBV30 and TRBJ1-2): SQTIHQWPATLVQPVGSPLSLECTVEGTSNPNLYWYRQAAGRGLQLLFYSVGIGQISSEVPQNLSASRPQDRQFILSSKKLLLSDSGFYLCAAMVYGYTFGSGTRLTVV.